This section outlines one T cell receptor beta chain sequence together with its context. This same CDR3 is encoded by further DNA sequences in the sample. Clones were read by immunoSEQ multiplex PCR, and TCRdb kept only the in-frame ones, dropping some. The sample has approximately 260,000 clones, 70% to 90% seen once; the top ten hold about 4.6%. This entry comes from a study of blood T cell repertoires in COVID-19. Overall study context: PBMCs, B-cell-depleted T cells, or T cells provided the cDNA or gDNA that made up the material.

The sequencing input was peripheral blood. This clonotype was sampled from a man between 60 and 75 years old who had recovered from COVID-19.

The CDR3 sequence: CAWSGTANYGYTF. The CDR3 coding sequence is TGTGCCTGGAGTGGGACAGCTAACTATGGCTACACCTTC. The rearrangement uses TRBV30 and TRBJ1-2, with TRBD1 as a possible D gene (6 bases). The V and J ends lost 1 base and 0 bases respectively, with 6 bases between them. The CDR3 loop spans 13 amino acids. CDR1 and CDR2 (germline): GTSNPN, SVGIG (reference sequence).